This T cell receptor (beta chain) was recorded in a study of T cells in tuberculosis. CDR3 length: 15 residues. The V end was cut by 1 base, the J end by 0 bases, with 7 bases between. Germline lookup yields CDR1 LGHNA and CDR2 YSLEER. Cells were sorted from thawed PBMC rested overnight and stained with GMM-loaded CD1B tetramer, viability dye and anti-CD3. The CD1B tetramers carried C32 glucose monomycolate purified from Rhodococcus equi. This clone came up once. Data came from immunoSEQ multiplex PCR; TCRdb stores just in-frame clones and leaves some out. Here the sample spans about 88,000 clones, roughly 93% being singletons.

The sample taken for sequencing was CD1b-GMM tetramer-negative cells sorted from PBMCs. This clonotype was sampled from an adult woman with latent tuberculosis. This chain uses TRBV4-3 with TRBJ2-1, with a possible D match to TRBD2 (5 bases). The CDR3 here is CASSQAEGSYNEQFF. CDR3 bases: TGCGCCAGCAGCCAAGCTGAGGGCTCCTACAATGAGCAGTTCTTC.